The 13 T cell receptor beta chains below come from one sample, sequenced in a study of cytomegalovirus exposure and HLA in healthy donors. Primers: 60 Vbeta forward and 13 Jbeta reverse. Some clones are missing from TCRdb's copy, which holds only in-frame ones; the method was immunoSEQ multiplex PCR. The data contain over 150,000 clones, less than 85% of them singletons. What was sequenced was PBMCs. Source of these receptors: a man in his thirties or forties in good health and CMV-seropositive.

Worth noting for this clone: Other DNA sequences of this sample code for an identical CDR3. This chain's CDR3 is CASSDRTSDEQFF. The CDR3 DNA reads TGTGCCAGCAGTGACAGGACTAGCGATGAGCAGTTCTTC. The J gene is TRBJ2-1, the V gene TRBV2; 9 bases align to TRBD2. Looked up from germline, CDR1 is SNHLY and CDR2 is FYNNEI. J lost 8 bases, V lost 3 bases, and 2 bases had no gene match. The CDR3 contains 13 residues.

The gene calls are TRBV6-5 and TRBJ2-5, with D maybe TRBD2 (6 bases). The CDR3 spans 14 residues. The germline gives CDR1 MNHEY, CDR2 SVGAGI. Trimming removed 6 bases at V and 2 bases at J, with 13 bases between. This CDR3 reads CASSSIGGQETQYF. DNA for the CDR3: TGTGCCAGCAGCTCCATCGGGGGTCAAGAGACCCAGTACTTC.

CDR3 in amino acids: CASSLGGQVTYEQYF. CDR3 in DNA: TGTGCCAGCAGCTTAGGAGGACAGGTTACCTACGAGCAGTACTTC. The V call is TRBV7-8, the J call TRBJ2-7; 7 bases line up with TRBD1. With V trimmed by 1 base and J by 2 bases, 5 bases remained unmatched. The germline V gene has CDR1 SGHVS and CDR2 FQNEAQ. The CDR3 contains 15 residues.

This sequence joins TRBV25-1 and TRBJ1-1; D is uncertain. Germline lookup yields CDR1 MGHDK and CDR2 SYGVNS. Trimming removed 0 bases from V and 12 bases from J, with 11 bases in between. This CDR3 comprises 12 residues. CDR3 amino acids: CASSEYGELPFF. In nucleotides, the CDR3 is TGTGCCAGCAGTGAATATGGAGAGTTACCTTTCTTT.

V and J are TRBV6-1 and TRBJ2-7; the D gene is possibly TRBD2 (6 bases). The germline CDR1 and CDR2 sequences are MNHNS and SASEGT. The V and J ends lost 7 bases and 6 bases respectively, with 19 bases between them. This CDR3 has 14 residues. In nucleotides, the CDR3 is TGTGCCAGCAACAGTAGGAGGGGATCTCTCGAGCAGTACTTC. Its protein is CASNSRRGSLEQYF.

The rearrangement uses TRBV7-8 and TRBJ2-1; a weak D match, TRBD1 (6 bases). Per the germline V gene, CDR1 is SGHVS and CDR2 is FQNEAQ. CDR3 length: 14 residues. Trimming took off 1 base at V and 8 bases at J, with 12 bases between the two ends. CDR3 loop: CASSLVPQGHEQFF. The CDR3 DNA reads TGTGCCAGCAGCTTAGTCCCACAGGGCCATGAGCAGTTCTTC.

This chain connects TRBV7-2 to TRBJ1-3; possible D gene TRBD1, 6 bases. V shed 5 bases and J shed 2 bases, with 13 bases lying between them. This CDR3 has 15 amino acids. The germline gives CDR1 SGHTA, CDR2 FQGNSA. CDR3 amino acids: CASSPQTGPGNTIYF. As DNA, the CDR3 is TGTGCCAGCAGCCCACAAACAGGGCCTGGAAACACCATATATTTT. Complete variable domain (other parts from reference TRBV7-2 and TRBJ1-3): GAGVSQSPSNKVTEKGKDVELRCDPISGHTALYWYRQSLGQGLEFLIYFQGNSAPDKSGLPSDRFSAERTGGSVSTLTIQRTQQEDSAVYLCASSPQTGPGNTIYFGEGSWLTVV.

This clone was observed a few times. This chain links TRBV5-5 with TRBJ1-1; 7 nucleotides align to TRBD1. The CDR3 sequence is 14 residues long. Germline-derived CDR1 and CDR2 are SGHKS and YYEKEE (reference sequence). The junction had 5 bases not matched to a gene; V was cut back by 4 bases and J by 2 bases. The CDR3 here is CASSTRTGNTEAFF. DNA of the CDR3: TGTGCCAGCAGCACCAGGACAGGTAACACTGAAGCTTTCTTT.

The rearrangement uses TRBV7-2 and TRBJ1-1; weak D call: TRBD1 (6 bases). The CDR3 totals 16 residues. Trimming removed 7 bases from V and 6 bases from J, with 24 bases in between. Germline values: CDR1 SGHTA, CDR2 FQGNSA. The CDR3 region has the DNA TGTGCCAGCACCCAGGGGCAGTTCATGCATTGGGCTGAAGCTTTCTTT. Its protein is CASTQGQFMHWAEAFF.

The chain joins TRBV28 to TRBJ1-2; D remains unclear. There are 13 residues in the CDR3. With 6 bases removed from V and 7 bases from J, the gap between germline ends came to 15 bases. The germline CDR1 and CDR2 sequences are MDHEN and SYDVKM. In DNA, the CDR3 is TGTGCCAGCAGCATAGACACCTCCCGTGGCTACACCTTC. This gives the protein CASSIDTSRGYTF.

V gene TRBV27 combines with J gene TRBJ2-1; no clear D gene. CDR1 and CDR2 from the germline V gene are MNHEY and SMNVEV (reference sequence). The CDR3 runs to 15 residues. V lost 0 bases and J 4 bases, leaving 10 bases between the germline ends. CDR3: CASSLSGLDYNEQFF. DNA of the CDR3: TGTGCCAGCAGTTTATCGGGTCTAGATTACAATGAGCAGTTCTTC.

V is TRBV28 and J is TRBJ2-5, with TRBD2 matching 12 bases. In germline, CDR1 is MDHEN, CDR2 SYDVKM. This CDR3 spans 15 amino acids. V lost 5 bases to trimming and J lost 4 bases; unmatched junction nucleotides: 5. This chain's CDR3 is CASSRPGLAGETQYF. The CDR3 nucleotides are TGTGCCAGCAGTCGTCCGGGACTAGCGGGAGAGACCCAGTACTTC.

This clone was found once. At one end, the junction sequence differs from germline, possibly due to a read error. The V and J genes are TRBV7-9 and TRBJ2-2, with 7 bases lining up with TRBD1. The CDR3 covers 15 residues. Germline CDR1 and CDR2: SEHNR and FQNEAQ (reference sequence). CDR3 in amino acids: CPSSPTGPDTGELFF. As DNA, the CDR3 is TGTCCCAGCAGCCCGACAGGGCCCGACACCGGGGAGCTGTTTTTT.